The clone carrying this T cell receptor beta chain was seen just once. This entry belongs to a study of response to subunit inactivated influenza vaccine. Each CDR3 protein is one row after TCRdb ran MiXCR on the RT-PCR reads. The sample consists of hundreds of thousands of distinct CDR3 sequences, around a fifth of them appearing once. Trimming left V 3 bases short and J 8 bases short, with 17 bases between. Looked up from germline, CDR1 is SEHNR and CDR2 is FQNEAQ (reference sequence). The CDR3 sequence is 15 residues long. This TCR came from a man between 45 and 75 years old who received an inactivated influenza vaccine. Sequences were derived from PBMCs from blood, sampled around 22 months after vaccination. The chain has TRBV7-9 and TRBJ2-1, with D possibly TRBD2 on 5 matching bases. The CDR3 here is CASSFSWFAGDEQFF. The DNA of the CDR3 is TGTGCCAGCAGCTTTTCGTGGTTCGCGGGCGATGAGCAGTTCTTC.